This TCR beta chain appears in the sequencing data of a study of kidney transplant recipient with SARS-CoV-2 infection. Details on this clonotype: A read error is possible here, since a much larger clone lies one base away.

TCRdb fed the reads into MiXCR, producing one record per CDR3 protein. The table shows 250,000 or so distinct CDR3 sequences, with more than 25% occurring only once. Per the germline V gene, CDR1 is SNHLY and CDR2 is FYNNEI. This CDR3 spans 14 amino acids. The input for sequencing was a blood sample, taken at baseline and on roughly day 110 from a kidney transplant recipient. This TCR came from a young adult male patient who had COVID-19 and was a kidney transplant recipient. Some of these T cells may belong to the graft donor. The V and J genes are TRBV2 and TRBJ2-5; D is tentatively TRBD1 or TRBD2 (6 bases each). CDR3 in amino acids: CASTLQGLQETLYF. CDR3 nucleotides: TGTGCCAGCACCCTACAGGGACTCCAAGAGACCCTGTACTTC.